The T cell receptor (beta chain) under discussion was sequenced for a study of Graves' ophthalmopathy and Graves' hyperthyroidism. Study information: The study drew peripheral blood at initial diagnosis, before any treatment. Study results and limitations: Built on 13 signatures, a model told ophthalmopathy apart from stable hyperthyroidism with 85% to 90% sensitivity and roughly 80% specificity.

From germline, CDR1 is MNHEY and CDR2 SVGAGI. The CDR3 is 14 residues long. V gave up 6 bases and J gave up 2 bases, with 11 bases separating them. Scientists amplified the TCR beta CDR3 regions from RNA transcripts. The first round was an RT-PCR with HTBI primers, and the second round was a multiplex PCR. TCRdb independently ran MiXCR on the multiplex PCR reads; one entry per CDR3 protein. The sample carries approximately 480,000 distinct CDR3 sequences, about 15% recorded once. In this sample, this clonotype turned up many times. Its specificity is not known. Exclusion applied to patients with other autoimmune diseases, uncontrolled infections, pregnancy or lactation. The authors isolated PBMCs from more than 9 ml of fresh peripheral blood.

This chain joins TRBV6-5 and TRBJ1-3, with D hard to call. The source is a woman aged 30 to 39 with Graves' ophthalmopathy. The sequenced material came from blood. The CDR3 reads CASSHQAAGNTIYF. DNA for the CDR3: TGTGCCAGCAGCCACCAGGCGGCTGGAAACACCATATATTTT.